This is a list of T cell receptor beta chains from one sample in a study of cytomegalovirus exposure and HLA in healthy donors. The table came from immunoSEQ multiplex PCR; TCRdb's copy has only in-frame clones and leaves some out. In the table there are some 140,000 clones, around 83% of which are singletons. Sample: PBMCs. These receptors came from a human donor in good health. Both conserved end residues are part of each CDR3. The order of the fields is J gene, D gene, V gene, clone size, CDR3 protein, CDR3 DNA. The D gene is left open where the match is weak. Clone size is not always given. Where it is, it says once, few, many or a class for expanded clones.

TRBJ1-3 TRBD1 TRBV5-1 - CASSQTGGGNTIYF TGCGCCAGCAGCCAGACAGGGGGTGGAAACACCATATATTTT
TRBJ2-1 TRBD1 TRBV4-2 few CASSQETGGYNEQFF TGTGCCAGCAGCCAAGAGACAGGGGGATACAATGAGCAGTTCTTC
TRBJ2-7 - TRBV2 - CASSVRQIYEQYF TGTGCCAGCAGCGTTCGACAGATCTACGAGCAGTACTTC
TRBJ2-5 - TRBV6-5 - CASSPFHGQETQYF TGTGCCAGCAGTCCCTTCCACGGCCAAGAGACCCAGTACTTC
TRBJ1-6 TRBD1 TRBV6-1 - CASSAGTGGRSPLHF TGTGCCAGCAGTGCCGGGACAGGGGGCCGGTCACCCCTCCACTTT
TRBJ1-1 - TRBV10-1 - CASSDNRKNTEAFF TGCGCCAGCAGTGATAACAGGAAGAACACTGAAGCTTTCTTT
TRBJ1-2 TRBD1 TRBV4-2 - CASSQGQGSYYGYTF TGTGCCAGCAGCCAAGGACAGGGTTCTTACTATGGCTACACCTTC
TRBJ2-1 TRBD2 TRBV30 - CAWSGWTSRANEQFF TGTGCCTGGAGTGGATGGACTAGTAGGGCGAATGAGCAGTTCTTC
TRBJ2-3 - TRBV4-3 - CASSQVYRDTQYF TGCGCCAGCAGCCAAGTTTATCGAGATACGCAGTATTTT
TRBJ1-2 - TRBV7-2 - CASSVRDSYYGYTF TGTGCCAGCAGCGTTCGGGACTCCTATTATGGCTACACCTTC
TRBJ2-7 TRBD1 TRBV28 - CASTADPGQAAYEQYF TGTGCCAGCACTGCCGATCCGGGACAGGCTGCCTACGAGCAGTACTTC
TRBJ1-5 - TRBV27 once CASREQGLGNQPQHF TGTGCCAGCAGAGAACAGGGCCTGGGCAATCAGCCCCAGCATTTT
TRBJ1-1 TRBD1 TRBV27 once CASSPRQGARTEAFF TGTGCCAGCAGTCCCCGACAGGGGGCAAGGACTGAAGCTTTCTTT
TRBJ1-4 TRBD1 TRBV5-6 once CASSYNRGYKIDEKLFF TGTGCCAGCAGCTATAACAGGGGATATAAAATCGATGAAAAACTGTTTTTT
TRBJ2-1 TRBD2 TRBV28 - CASSLPGGVRDNEQFF TGTGCCAGCAGTTTGCCCGGGGGGGTTCGGGACAATGAGCAGTTCTTC
TRBJ2-7 TRBD1 TRBV5-6 few CASSRGQGDEQYF TGTGCCAGCAGCCGCGGACAGGGCGACGAGCAGTACTTC
TRBJ1-1 - TRBV20-1 - CSARDAVAAFF TGCAGTGCTAGAGACGCGGTAGCGGCTTTCTTT
TRBJ2-5 - TRBV2 - CASKEGETQYF TGTGCCAGCAAGGAGGGGGAGACCCAGTACTTC
TRBJ2-1 TRBD2 TRBV28 - CASSGVAGVFNEQFF TGTGCCAGCAGTGGCGTGGCGGGAGTTTTCAATGAGCAGTTCTTC
TRBJ2-1 TRBD2 TRBV5-1 - CASSLTSGGYNEQFF TGCGCCAGCAGTTTGACTAGCGGGGGGTACAATGAGCAGTTCTTC
TRBJ2-6 - TRBV15 - CATSRVRTNSGANVLTF TGTGCCACCAGCAGAGTGCGGACTAACTCTGGGGCCAACGTCCTGACTTTC
TRBJ1-5 - TRBV19 - CASSIVRFRGTHNQPQHF TGTGCCAGTAGTATAGTAAGATTCCGGGGGACGCACAATCAGCCCCAGCATTTT
TRBJ2-5 TRBD2 TRBV7-2 - CASSFGGAGETQYF TGTGCCAGCAGCTTCGGGGGGGCAGGGGAGACCCAGTACTTC
TRBJ2-2 - TRBV7-9 few CASSLMSDTGELFF TGTGCCAGCAGCCTTATGTCGGACACCGGGGAGCTGTTTTTT
TRBJ1-1 TRBD1 TRBV6-6 - CASRSPGTGDTEAFF TGTGCCAGCAGGTCTCCCGGGACAGGGGACACTGAAGCTTTCTTT
TRBJ1-1 TRBD1 TRBV5-1 - CASSFLQGANTEAFF TGCGCCAGCAGCTTTTTACAGGGGGCGAACACTGAAGCTTTCTTT
TRBJ1-1 TRBD1 TRBV5-6 - CASSTGVTEAFF TGTGCCAGCAGCACAGGGGTTACTGAAGCTTTCTTT
TRBJ2-7 TRBD2 TRBV5-1 - CASSPSSGSSYEQYF TGCGCCAGCAGCCCCTCTAGCGGAAGCTCCTACGAGCAGTACTTC
TRBJ1-3 - TRBV7-9 - CAIRTSGNTIYF TGTGCCATCCGGACATCTGGAAACACCATATATTTT
TRBJ2-2 - TRBV28 once CASSLGPGRAGADTGELFF TGTGCCAGCAGTTTAGGCCCCGGGCGTGCAGGGGCGGACACCGGGGAGCTGTTTTTT
TRBJ1-1 - TRBV6-5 - CASSRGAGGEAFF TGTGCCAGCAGCCGCGGAGCTGGAGGGGAAGCTTTCTTT
TRBJ1-3 - TRBV29-1 - CSVLGNTIYF TGCAGCGTTCTTGGAAACACCATATATTTT
TRBJ2-1 - TRBV6-5 - CASSYGLFNEQFF TGTGCCAGCAGTTACGGGCTATTCAATGAGCAGTTCTTC
TRBJ1-1 - TRBV25-1 - CASIMGRGRGTEAFF TGTGCCAGCATCATGGGGCGGGGGCGCGGGACTGAAGCTTTCTTT
TRBJ2-1 TRBD2 TRBV27 - CASSFRGLGINEQFF TGTGCCAGCAGTTTCAGGGGACTAGGGATTAATGAGCAGTTCTTC
TRBJ1-5 TRBD1 TRBV12-5 few CASGLGQGGQPQHF TGTGCTAGTGGTTTGGGACAGGGAGGCCAGCCCCAGCATTTT
TRBJ1-6 TRBD1 TRBV19 - CASTGTGGNSPLHF TGTGCCAGCACCGGGACAGGGGGTAATTCACCCCTCCACTTT
TRBJ1-3 - TRBV30 - CAWSVGVGLSSGNTIYF TGTGCCTGGAGTGTAGGCGTGGGACTGAGCTCTGGAAACACCATATATTTT
TRBJ1-2 - TRBV9 - CASTRRSTEPFYGYTF TGTGCCAGCACACGGAGGTCGACGGAACCTTTTTATGGCTACACCTTC
TRBJ1-5 TRBD1 TRBV28 - CASSLQGAGQPQHF TGTGCCAGCAGTTTACAGGGGGCTGGACAGCCCCAGCATTTT
TRBJ1-3 - TRBV7-2 few CASSLGGGNTIYF TGTGCCAGCAGCTTAGGAGGGGGAAACACCATATATTTT
TRBJ1-2 TRBD1 TRBV27 - CASRPTGLGYGYTF TGTGCCAGCAGGCCGACAGGGCTGGGCTATGGCTACACCTTC
TRBJ2-3 TRBD2 TRBV7-2 - CASSSTGGQADTQYF TGTGCCAGCAGCAGCACGGGGGGGCAAGCGGATACGCAGTATTTT
TRBJ2-7 TRBD2 TRBV10-3 - CAISESTSGGYEQYF TGTGCCATCAGTGAGTCGACTAGCGGGGGCTACGAGCAGTACTTC
TRBJ1-5 - TRBV5-6 - CASSSQGLEPQHF TGTGCCAGCAGCTCACAGGGTTTGGAGCCCCAGCATTTT
TRBJ1-1 TRBD1 TRBV29-1 - CSVAYDRVNTEAFF TGCAGCGTTGCTTACGACAGGGTGAACACTGAAGCTTTCTTT
TRBJ2-5 TRBD1 TRBV2 - CASTRDRVGETQYF TGTGCCAGCACCAGGGACAGGGTTGGCGAGACCCAGTACTTC
TRBJ2-3 - TRBV18 - CASSPSITDTQYF TGTGCCAGCTCACCATCAATCACAGATACGCAGTATTTT
TRBJ2-5 - TRBV7-2 few CASSLRRYQETQYF TGTGCCAGCAGCTTAAGGAGGTACCAAGAGACCCAGTACTTC